Below, 16 T cell receptor beta chains from the same sample are listed, as sequenced in a study of blood T cell repertoires in COVID-19. Clones were sequenced by immunoSEQ multiplex PCR, and TCRdb holds only the in-frame ones, with some missing. The sample includes 180,000 or so clones, approximately 80% of them seen just once. The sample comprised peripheral blood. All receptors come from a woman between 40 and 55 years old with COVID-19, enrolled during active disease.

The V call is TRBV19, the J call TRBJ1-6; 7 nucleotides agree with TRBD1. The junction had 11 bases not matched to a gene; V was cut back by 6 bases and J by 0 bases. The CDR3 has 18 residues. In germline, CDR1 is LNHDA, CDR2 SQIVND (reference sequence). The CDR3 DNA is TGTGCCAGTAGGGGGGACAGCGACCTTAGCTCCTATAATTCACCCCTCCACTTT. It encodes CASRGDSDLSSYNSPLHF. The full variable domain, in which reference TRBV19 and TRBJ1-6 provide the parts outside the CDR3, is DGGITQSPKYLFRKEGQNVTLSCEQNLNHDAMYWYRQDPGQGLRLIYYSQIVNDFQKGDIAEGYSVSREKKESFPLTVTSAQKNPTAFYLCASRGDSDLSSYNSPLHFGNGTRLTVT.

The J gene is TRBJ2-3, the V gene TRBV11-2; weak D call: TRBD2 (6 bases). The CDR3 sequence is 12 residues long. Deletions cut 4 bases from V and 11 bases from J, with 13 bases between. Per the germline V gene, CDR1 is SGHAT and CDR2 is FQNNGV. The CDR3 bases are TGTGCCAGCAGCTCCGGGAGTCAAGGGCAGTATTTT. This codes for CASSSGSQGQYF.

The CDR3 coding sequence is TGTGCCAGCAGCGACCGACTAGCGACGCACAATGAGCAGTTCTTC. Protein sequence: CASSDRLATHNEQFF. This chain joins TRBV25-1 and TRBJ2-1, with 8 bases matching TRBD2. In germline, CDR1 is MGHDK, CDR2 SYGVNS. Unmatched junction bases numbered 9, after V lost 6 bases and J lost 5 bases. This CDR3 is 15 amino acids long. Together with reference TRBV25-1 and TRBJ2-1, the CDR3 gives the full variable domain: EADIYQTPRYLVIGTGKKITLECSQTMGHDKMYWYQQDPGMELHLIHYSYGVNSTEKGDLSSESTVSRIRTEHFPLTLESARPSHTSQYLCASSDRLATHNEQFFGPGTRLTVL.

The J gene is TRBJ2-3, the V gene TRBV6-6, with no clear D. Germline CDR1 MNHNY, CDR2 SVGAGI (reference sequence). V was trimmed by 6 bases and J by 2 bases, leaving 9 bases between them. The CDR3 sequence is 13 residues long. The CDR3 region has the DNA TGTGCCAGCAGGGGCCTACTCACAGATACGCAGTATTTT. It specifies CASRGLLTDTQYF.

The chain recombines TRBV18 with TRBJ2-5; 10 bases line up with TRBD2. CDR1 is KGHSH and CDR2 is LQKENI in the germline V gene. V shed 2 bases and J 5 bases; nucleotides not matched to a gene: 14. The CDR3 totals 18 residues. This CDR3 is CASSPIAVLAGVGETQYF. The CDR3 nucleotides read TGTGCCAGCTCACCAATAGCCGTCCTAGCGGGAGTAGGGGAGACCCAGTACTTC.

V usage is TRBV10-1 and J usage is TRBJ1-5; 7 nucleotides match TRBD1. The ends lost 6 bases at V and 0 bases at J; junction bases unmatched: 5. CDR1 WNHNN and CDR2 SYGVQD come from the germline V gene (reference sequence). CDR3 length equals 15 residues. The CDR3 spells CASRDEGASNQPQHF. The CDR3 bases are TGCGCCAGCAGGGATGAGGGGGCTAGCAATCAGCCCCAGCATTTT.

The chain uses TRBV19 and TRBJ1-2; 8 nucleotides agree with TRBD1. CDR3 length equals 14 residues. V was clipped by 4 bases and J by 2 bases; unmatched bases: 3. CDR1 is LNHDA, CDR2 SQIVND, per germline (reference sequence). CDR3 sequence (DNA): TGTGCCAGTAGTAGCCGGACAGGGAACTATGGCTACACCTTC. Protein sequence: CASSSRTGNYGYTF.

This clone was detected once. The chain recombines TRBV9 with TRBJ1-2; 7 bases map to TRBD1. The CDR3 contains 12 residues. CDR1 SGDLS and CDR2 YYNGEE come from the germline V gene. Trimming removed 9 bases from V and 6 bases from J; junction bases left unmatched: 8. CDR3 region: CATNDRAHGYTF. The CDR3 region has the DNA TGTGCCACCAACGACAGGGCACATGGCTACACCTTC.

J is TRBJ1-1 and V is TRBV6-4; D possibly corresponds to TRBD1 (6 bases). The CDR3 consists of 14 residues. Germline CDR1 MRHNA, CDR2 SNTAGT. V was cut by 6 bases and J by 0 bases, with 11 bases left in between. The CDR3 DNA sequence: TGTGCCAGCAGCCCGGGACACGTGAACACTGAAGCTTTCTTT. It translates to CASSPGHVNTEAFF.

The chain employs TRBV27 and TRBJ2-7; 8 bases map to TRBD2. CDR1 MNHEY and CDR2 SMNVEV come from the germline V gene (reference sequence). CDR3 size: 13 residues. Trimming removed 3 bases from V and 3 bases from J; junction bases left unmatched: 1. The CDR3 nucleotides read TGTGCCAGCAGTTTCCGGGAGGGCTACGAGCAGTACTTC. Translating gives CASSFREGYEQYF.

This clone was seen a few times. The chain recombines TRBV10-1 with TRBJ2-5, with TRBD2 as a possible D gene (5 bases). Trimming cost V 2 bases and J 4 bases, with 14 bases left between them. Germline V gene lookup returns CDR1 WNHNN and CDR2 SYGVQD (reference sequence). This CDR3 spans 15 amino acids. The CDR3 loop reads CASSEITRRGETQYF. The CDR3 DNA reads as TGCGCCAGCAGTGAGATTACTAGGAGAGGAGAGACCCAGTACTTC.

There are a few counts of this clone. The CDR3 DNA sequence: TGTGCCAGCAGCTCCCCGGGACAGGGGGCTGGAAACACCATATATTTT. Amino acids: CASSSPGQGAGNTIYF. The V call is TRBV11-2, the J call TRBJ1-3; TRBD1 matches at 11 bases. Germline V lookup: CDR1 SGHAT, CDR2 FQNNGV. The CDR3 spans 16 residues. V lost 4 bases to trimming and J lost 2 bases; unmatched junction nucleotides: 4.

The chain combines TRBV6-4 with TRBJ2-2, with 11 bases that match TRBD1. The CDR3 length is 14 residues. V lost 6 bases, J lost 6 bases, and 3 bases stayed unmatched. CDR1 is MRHNA and CDR2 is SNTAGT in the germline V gene. The CDR3 loop reads CASSSGQGAGELFF. The CDR3 region has the DNA TGTGCCAGCAGCTCGGGACAGGGGGCCGGGGAGCTGTTTTTT.

The chain couples TRBV6-4 to TRBJ1-1; no definite D call. The CDR3 is made up of 14 amino acids. From germline, CDR1 is MRHNA and CDR2 SNTAGT. Trimming removed 0 bases from V and 5 bases from J, with 10 bases in between. As DNA, the CDR3 is TGTGCCAGCAGTGACTCGACCCGGGGTACTGAAGCTTTCTTT. It encodes CASSDSTRGTEAFF.

The sample holds a few counts of this clone. The chain is built from TRBV6-5 and TRBJ1-6; D not resolved. This CDR3 is built from 13 residues. V lost 5 bases to trimming and J lost 5 bases, with 7 bases between them. The germline gives CDR1 MNHEY, CDR2 SVGAGI. The CDR3 loop is CASSRSNNSPLHF. The CDR3 nucleotides are TGTGCCAGCAGTCGGAGTAATAATTCACCCCTCCACTTT.

The chain is built from TRBV7-8 and TRBJ2-5, with 7 bases matching TRBD2. The germline CDR1 and CDR2 sequences are SGHVS and FQNEAQ. Losses at the gene ends were 5 bases for V and 1 base for J; bases not matched to a gene: 4. CDR3 size: 14 residues. CDR3 sequence reads: CASSRASGQETQYF. The CDR3 DNA sequence: TGTGCCAGCAGCCGAGCTAGCGGCCAAGAGACCCAGTACTTC.